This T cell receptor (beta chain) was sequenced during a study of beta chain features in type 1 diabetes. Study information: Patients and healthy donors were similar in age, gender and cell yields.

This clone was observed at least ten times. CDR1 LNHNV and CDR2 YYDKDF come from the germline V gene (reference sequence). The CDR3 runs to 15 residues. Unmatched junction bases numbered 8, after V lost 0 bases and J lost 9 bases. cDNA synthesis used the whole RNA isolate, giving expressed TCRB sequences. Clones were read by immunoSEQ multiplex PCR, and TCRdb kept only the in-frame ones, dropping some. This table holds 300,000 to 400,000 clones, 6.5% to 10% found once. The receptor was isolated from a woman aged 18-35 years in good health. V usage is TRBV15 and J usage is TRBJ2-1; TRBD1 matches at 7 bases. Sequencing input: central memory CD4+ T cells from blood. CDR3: CATSRDQYRGGEQFF. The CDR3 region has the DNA TGTGCCACCAGCAGAGATCAGTACAGGGGTGGTGAGCAGTTCTTC.